The 19 T cell receptor beta chains presented below share a single source sample, sequenced in a study of naive and memory T cell subsets. The beta constant-region primer was an equimolar mix of two oligonucleotides covering TRBC1 and TRBC2. Ligated cDNA was amplified by four rounds of PCR with nested alpha and beta constant-region primers and SP2. Via MiXCR, TCRdb re-called the UMI-ligation and nested PCR reads, giving one row per CDR3 protein. The table lists approximately 150,000 distinct CDR3 sequences, approximately 20% of them singletons. These receptors are not linked to any known antigen. Study-wide results and limits: Naive repertoires, especially CD8, held a few larger clonotypes, possibly memory cells re-expressing CD45RA.

Sample: naive CD8+ T cells from blood. The source is a human donor in good health.

The rearrangement joins TRBV28 to TRBJ2-7; possible D gene TRBD1, 6 bases. Trimming removed 3 bases at V and 0 bases at J, with 15 bases between. There are 16 residues in the CDR3. CDR1 is MDHEN and CDR2 is SYDVKM in the germline V gene. Here the CDR3 reads CASSLLGGWSSYEQYF. The CDR3 bases are TGTGCCAGCAGTTTGTTAGGGGGATGGAGCTCCTACGAGCAGTACTTC.

The chain uses TRBV4-1 and TRBJ2-2; D is unclear. CDR3 length: 15 residues. The ends were cut back, 0 bases at V and 4 bases at J, with 9 bases in the middle. Per the germline V gene, CDR1 is MGHRA and CDR2 is YSYEKL. In DNA form, the CDR3 reads TGCGCCAGCAGCCAAGATATTAGTGGCACCGGGGAGCTGTTTTTT. As protein: CASSQDISGTGELFF.

This clonotype was seen a few times. The chain carries TRBV29-1 and TRBJ2-1; 8 bases line up with TRBD2. J gave up 5 bases and V 0 bases, and 6 bases lay outside the gene matches. This CDR3 comprises 15 residues. Germline V gene data show CDR1 as SQVTM and CDR2 as ANQGSEA. In DNA form, the CDR3 reads TGCAGCGTTGAAGAAACTAGCGGATTAGACAATGAGCAGTTCTTC. It yields the protein CSVEETSGLDNEQFF.

This clonotype was counted only a few times. J is TRBJ2-1 and V is TRBV28, with 8 bases that match TRBD2. Trimming at V came to 2 bases and at J to 5 bases, leaving 8 bases not matched to a gene. CDR1 is MDHEN, CDR2 SYDVKM, per germline. This CDR3 has 16 residues. The DNA of the CDR3 is TGTGCCAGCAGTTTAAGCGGGCTAGCGGGCCACAATGAGCAGTTCTTC. This sequence encodes CASSLSGLAGHNEQFF.

This clonotype has just a few counts. J is TRBJ2-5 and V is TRBV20-1; 8 bases agree with TRBD2. This CDR3 is 14 amino acids long. The germline V gene encodes CDR1 DFQATT and CDR2 SNEGSKA (reference sequence). Trimming at V came to 3 bases and at J to 5 bases, leaving 8 bases not matched to a gene. CDR3 nucleotides: TGCAGTGCTAGGCTGCGGGAGGAAGGGGAGACCCAGTACTTC. Translating it yields CSARLREEGETQYF.

The chain links TRBV29-1 to TRBJ2-7, with 7 bases lining up with TRBD1. The CDR3 covers 14 residues. The ends lost 3 bases at V and 0 bases at J; junction bases unmatched: 5. Germline V lookup: CDR1 SQVTM, CDR2 ANQGSEA. The chain's CDR3 is CSVDANRGSYEQYF. CDR3 coding DNA: TGCAGCGTTGACGCCAACAGGGGCTCCTACGAGCAGTACTTC.

The chain joins TRBV24-1 to TRBJ2-7; TRBD2 agrees at 13 bases. The junction had 0 bases not matched to a gene; V was cut back by 9 bases and J by 2 bases. Germline CDR1 reads KGHDR; CDR2 reads SFDVKD. The CDR3 has 13 residues. In DNA form, the CDR3 reads TGTGCCACCGGGACTAGCGGGACCTACGAGCAGTACTTC. This translates into CATGTSGTYEQYF.

The chain employs TRBV9 and TRBJ2-6; 7 bases line up with TRBD1. V trimming: 0 bases; J trimming: 4 bases; junction bases outside the gene matches: 10. Germline values: CDR1 SGDLS, CDR2 YYNGEE. The CDR3 length is 18 residues. The CDR3, as DNA: TGTGCCAGCAGCGTAGATATTCGAACAGGGGCCGGGGCCAACGTCCTGACTTTC. Amino acid sequence: CASSVDIRTGAGANVLTF.

This clonotype was seen only a few times. The CDR3 sequence: CASSLILGETQYF. The DNA of the CDR3 is TGTGCCAGCAGTTTGATCCTGGGGGAGACCCAGTACTTC. The genes are TRBV12-3 or TRBV12-4 and TRBJ2-5, with D hard to call. V lost 3 bases, J lost 5 bases, and 10 bases lay in between. The CDR3 consists of 13 residues.

This chain's CDR3 is CSVDLLADQETQYF. CDR3 DNA sequence: TGCAGCGTTGACCTACTAGCGGATCAAGAGACCCAGTACTTC. The chain has TRBV29-1 and TRBJ2-5, with TRBD2 identical over 8 bases. This CDR3 contains 14 residues. Unmatched junction bases numbered 5, after V lost 3 bases and J lost 2 bases. The germline V gene has CDR1 SQVTM and CDR2 ANQGSEA.

V gene TRBV20-1 combines with J gene TRBJ2-7; no definite D call. The germline CDR1 and CDR2 sequences are DFQATT and SNEGSKA (reference sequence). The V end was cut by 1 base, the J end by 2 bases, with 9 bases between. This CDR3 has 13 amino acids. The CDR3 nucleotides are TGCAGTGCTAGAGCTGACAACACCTACGAGCAGTACTTC. Translating gives CSARADNTYEQYF.

This clonotype was recorded a few times. The gene calls are TRBV15 and TRBJ2-3; D is undetermined. V lost 0 bases and J 4 bases, leaving 17 bases between the germline ends. Germline V gene sequence: CDR1 LNHNV, CDR2 YYDKDF (reference sequence). The CDR3 loop spans 17 amino acids. DNA for the CDR3: TGTGCCACCAGCAGAGAGCTTCCGGGTCCCGGGCCAGATACGCAGTATTTT. Translating gives CATSRELPGPGPDTQYF.

This clonotype was counted only a few times. The rearrangement joins TRBV12-3 or TRBV12-4 to TRBJ2-7; tentatively, D is TRBD2 (5 bases). The CDR3 covers 14 residues. V lost 3 bases and J 2 bases, leaving 11 bases between the germline ends. The CDR3 nucleotides read TGTGCCAGCAGTTTTAGCGTGGGTACCTACGAGCAGTACTTC. This sequence encodes CASSFSVGTYEQYF.

This clonotype was counted only a few times. The V and J genes are TRBV7-6 and TRBJ1-1; a possible D gene is TRBD1 (5 bases). V lost 3 bases, J lost 6 bases, and 11 bases lay in between. The CDR3 has 13 residues. Germline assignment: CDR1 SGHVS and CDR2 FNYEAQ. The CDR3 DNA is TGTGCCAGCAGCTTCTCGAGGGGCTCTGAAGCTTTCTTT. Protein sequence: CASSFSRGSEAFF.

V and J are TRBV28 and TRBJ2-1; weak D call: TRBD2 (6 bases). Germline-derived CDR1 and CDR2 are MDHEN and SYDVKM. With 5 bases removed from V and 3 bases from J, the gap between germline ends came to 20 bases. The CDR3 consists of 17 residues. CDR3 loop: CASSLDTGVGSYNEQFF. CDR3 DNA sequence: TGTGCCAGCAGTCTCGACACGGGGGTGGGAAGCTACAATGAGCAGTTCTTC.

This clonotype showed up just a few times. The CDR3 region has the DNA TGTGCCAGCAGCTATCGGATTAACTACGAGCAGTACTTC. It codes for CASSYRINYEQYF. The genes are TRBV7-9 and TRBJ2-7; no definite D call. The germline V gene has CDR1 SEHNR and CDR2 FQNEAQ (reference sequence). The V end lost 4 bases, the J end lost 3 bases, and 10 bases lay between the germline ends. The CDR3 loop spans 13 amino acids.

The J gene is TRBJ2-1, the V gene TRBV29-1, with D maybe TRBD1 (6 bases). Trimming removed 3 bases at V and 3 bases at J, with 18 bases between. The CDR3 is 16 residues long. Germline CDR1 and CDR2: SQVTM and ANQGSEA. The CDR3 bases are TGCAGCGTTGACCTTTGGGGGCAGGGCAACTACAATGAGCAGTTCTTC. Encoded protein: CSVDLWGQGNYNEQFF.

The CDR3 nucleotides are TGCGCCAGCAGCCCGGGGCAGACCTCCTACAATGAGCAGTTCTTC. It encodes CASSPGQTSYNEQFF. J is TRBJ2-1 and V is TRBV4-1; D could derive from TRBD1 or TRBD2 (5 bases each). Trimming cost V 4 bases and J 0 bases, with 10 bases left between them. Germline V CDR1 and CDR2: MGHRA, YSYEKL. The CDR3 has 15 amino acids.

The chain links TRBV6-5 to TRBJ1-4, with D hard to call. V lost 5 bases and J 0 bases, leaving 10 bases between the germline ends. The CDR3 has 15 residues. CDR1 MNHEY and CDR2 SVGAGI come from the germline V gene. The CDR3 sequence is CASSQNYPTNEKLFF. CDR3 DNA sequence: TGTGCCAGCAGTCAGAATTACCCAACTAATGAAAAACTGTTTTTT.